The entry below gives a single T cell receptor beta chain sequence along with its context. These data originate in a study of T-cell reconstitution after alpha-beta-depleted transplantation in children. Unique molecular identifiers were incorporated when the TCRbeta library was constructed. TCRdb independently ran MiXCR on the PCR reads; one entry per CDR3 protein. The sample lists about a million distinct CDR3 sequences, about 29% occurring once. This CDR3 spans 14 amino acids. After removal of 5 bases from V and 2 bases from J, the junction contained 8 bases not matched to a gene. Germline V CDR1 and CDR2: DFQATT, SNEGSKA (reference sequence).

J is TRBJ2-5 and V is TRBV20-1; 7 bases fit TRBD1. The TCR comes from a boy less than two years old who had a stem cell transplant for SCID, so the T cells may come from the graft donor. Sequences were derived from PBMCs, mostly from graft donor cells, sampled 360 days after TCRalphabeta/CD19-depleted stem cell transplant. The CDR3 DNA follows: TGCAGTGCTCCCTTTACAGGGGCTCAAGAGACCCAGTACTTC. It specifies CSAPFTGAQETQYF.